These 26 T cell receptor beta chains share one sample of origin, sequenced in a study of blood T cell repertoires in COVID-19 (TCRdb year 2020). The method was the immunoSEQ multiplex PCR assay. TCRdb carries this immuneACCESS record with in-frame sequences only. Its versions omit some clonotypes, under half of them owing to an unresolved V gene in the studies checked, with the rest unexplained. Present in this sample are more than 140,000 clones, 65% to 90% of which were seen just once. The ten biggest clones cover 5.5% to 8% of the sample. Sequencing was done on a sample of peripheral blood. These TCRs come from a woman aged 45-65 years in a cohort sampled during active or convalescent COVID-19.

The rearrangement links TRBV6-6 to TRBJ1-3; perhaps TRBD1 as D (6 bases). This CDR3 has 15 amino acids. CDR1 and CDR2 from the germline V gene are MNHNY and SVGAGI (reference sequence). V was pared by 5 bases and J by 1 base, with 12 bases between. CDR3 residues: CASSTAGVSGNTIYF. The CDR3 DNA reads TGTGCCAGCAGTACGGCAGGGGTTTCTGGAAACACCATATATTTT.

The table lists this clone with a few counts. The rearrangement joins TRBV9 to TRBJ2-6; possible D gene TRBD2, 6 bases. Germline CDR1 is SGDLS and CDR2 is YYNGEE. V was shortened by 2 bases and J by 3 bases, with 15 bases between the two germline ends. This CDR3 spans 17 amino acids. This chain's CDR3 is CASSVRGDLIGANVLTF. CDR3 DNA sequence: TGTGCCAGCAGCGTGCGGGGAGACTTGATTGGGGCCAACGTCCTGACTTTC.

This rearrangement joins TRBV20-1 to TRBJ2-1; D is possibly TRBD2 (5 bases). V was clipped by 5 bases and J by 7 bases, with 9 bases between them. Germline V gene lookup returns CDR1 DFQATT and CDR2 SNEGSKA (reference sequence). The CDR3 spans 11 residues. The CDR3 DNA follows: TGCAGTGCTCCGGGATGGAATGAGCAGTTCTTC. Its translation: CSAPGWNEQFF.

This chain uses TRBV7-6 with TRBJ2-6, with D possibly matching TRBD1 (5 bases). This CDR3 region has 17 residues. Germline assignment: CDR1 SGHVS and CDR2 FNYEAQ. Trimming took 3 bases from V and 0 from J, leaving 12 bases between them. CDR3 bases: TGTGCCAGCAGCTTGAGAGACGACAGCTCTGGGGCCAACGTCCTGACTTTC. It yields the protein CASSLRDDSSGANVLTF.

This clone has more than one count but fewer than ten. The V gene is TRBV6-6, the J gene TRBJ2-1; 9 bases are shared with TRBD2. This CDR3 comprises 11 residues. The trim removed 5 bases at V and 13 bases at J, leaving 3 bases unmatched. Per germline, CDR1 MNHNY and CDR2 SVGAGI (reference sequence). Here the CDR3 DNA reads TGTGCCAGCAGTCTAGCGGGGATTCAGTTCTTC. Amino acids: CASSLAGIQFF.

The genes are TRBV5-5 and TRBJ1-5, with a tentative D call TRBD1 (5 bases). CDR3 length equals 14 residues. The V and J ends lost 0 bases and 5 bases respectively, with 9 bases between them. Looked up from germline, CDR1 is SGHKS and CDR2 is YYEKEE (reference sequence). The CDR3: CASSLAAGYQPQHF. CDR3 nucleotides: TGTGCCAGCAGCTTGGCTGCAGGGTATCAGCCCCAGCATTTT.

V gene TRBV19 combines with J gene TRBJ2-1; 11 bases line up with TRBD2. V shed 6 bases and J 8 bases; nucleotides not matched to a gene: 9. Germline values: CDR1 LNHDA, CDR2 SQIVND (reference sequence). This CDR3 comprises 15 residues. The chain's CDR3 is CASSLLAGDTYEQFF. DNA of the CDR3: TGTGCCAGTAGCCTACTAGCGGGGGACACTTATGAGCAGTTCTTC.

CDR3 nucleotide sequence: TGTGCCAGCAGCTTCTCAGGGGGCGCAAACACTGAAGCTTTCTTT. Its translation: CASSFSGGANTEAFF. This chain links TRBV11-2 with TRBJ1-1; 8 nucleotides align to TRBD1. After removal of 3 bases from V and 2 bases from J, the junction contained 5 bases not matched to a gene. Germline-derived CDR1 and CDR2 are SGHAT and FQNNGV. The CDR3 spans 15 residues.

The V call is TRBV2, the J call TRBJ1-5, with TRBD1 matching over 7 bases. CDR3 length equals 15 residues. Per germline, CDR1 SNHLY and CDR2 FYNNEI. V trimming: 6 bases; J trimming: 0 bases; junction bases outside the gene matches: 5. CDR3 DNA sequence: TGTGCCAGCAGAGGGACAGATTATAGCAATCAGCCCCAGCATTTT. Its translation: CASRGTDYSNQPQHF.

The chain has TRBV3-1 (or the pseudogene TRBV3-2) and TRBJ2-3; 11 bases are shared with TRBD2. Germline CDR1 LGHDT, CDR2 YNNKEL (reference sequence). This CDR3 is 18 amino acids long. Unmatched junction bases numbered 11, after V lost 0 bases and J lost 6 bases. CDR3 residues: CASSQDGPSSGGCDTQYF. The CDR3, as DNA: TGTGCCAGCAGCCAAGATGGGCCCTCTAGCGGGGGGTGTGATACGCAGTATTTT.

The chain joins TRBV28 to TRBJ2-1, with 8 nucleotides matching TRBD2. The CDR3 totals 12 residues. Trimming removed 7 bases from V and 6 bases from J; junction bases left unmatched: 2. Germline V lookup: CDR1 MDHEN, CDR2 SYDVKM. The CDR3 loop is CASTGGGNEQFF. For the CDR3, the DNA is TGTGCCAGCACCGGGGGGGGCAATGAGCAGTTCTTC.

CDR3 protein: CASSFSRASTDTQYF. CDR3 coding DNA: TGTGCCAGCAGCTTTAGCAGGGCTAGCACAGATACGCAGTATTTT. This chain uses TRBV7-2 with TRBJ2-3; a weak D match, TRBD1 (5 bases). This CDR3 spans 15 amino acids. Between the trimmed V and J ends, which lost 3 bases and 0 bases, there was a span of 10 bases. CDR1 and CDR2 from the germline V gene are SGHTA and FQGNSA.

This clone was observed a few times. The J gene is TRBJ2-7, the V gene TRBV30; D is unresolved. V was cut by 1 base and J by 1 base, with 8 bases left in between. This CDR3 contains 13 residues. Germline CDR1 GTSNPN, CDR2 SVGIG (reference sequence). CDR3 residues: CAWSGGVSYEQYF. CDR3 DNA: TGTGCCTGGAGTGGTGGAGTTTCCTACGAGCAGTACTTC.

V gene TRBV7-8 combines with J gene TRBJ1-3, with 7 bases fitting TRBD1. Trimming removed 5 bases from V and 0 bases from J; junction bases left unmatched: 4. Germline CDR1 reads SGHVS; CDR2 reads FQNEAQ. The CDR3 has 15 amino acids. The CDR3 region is CASSHHRGSGNTIYF. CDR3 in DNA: TGTGCCAGCAGCCACCACAGGGGCTCTGGAAACACCATATATTTT.

The CDR3 bases are TGTGCCAGCAGGCAGAGGGCTGAAGCTTTCTTT. Translating it yields CASRQRAEAFF. The V call is TRBV12-3 or TRBV12-4, the J call TRBJ1-1, with D unclear. The CDR3 has 11 amino acids. Trimming removed 6 bases at V and 6 bases at J, with 8 bases between.

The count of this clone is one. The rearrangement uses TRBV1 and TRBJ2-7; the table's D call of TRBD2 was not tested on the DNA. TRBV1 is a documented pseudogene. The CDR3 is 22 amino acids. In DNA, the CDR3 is TGCACCAGCAGCCAAGGTACCCCTAAACTAGCGGGGGGGCAGGCGATCTTATACGAGCAGTACTTC. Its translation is CTSSQGTPKLAGGQAILYEQYF.

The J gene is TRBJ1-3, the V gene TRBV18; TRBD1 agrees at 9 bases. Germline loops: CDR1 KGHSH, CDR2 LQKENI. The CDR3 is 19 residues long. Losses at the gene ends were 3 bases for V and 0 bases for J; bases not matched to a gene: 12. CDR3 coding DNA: TGTGCCAGCTCACCCACAGGAACGACAGGGGGTATCTCTGGAAACACCATATATTTT. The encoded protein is CASSPTGTTGGISGNTIYF.

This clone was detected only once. For the CDR3, the DNA is TGCGCCAGCAGCCCCAGGACAGGGGTAGGCTACACCTTC. Encoded protein: CASSPRTGVGYTF. The genes are TRBV5-1 and TRBJ1-2; 9 nucleotides match TRBD1. This CDR3 comprises 13 residues. V dropped 4 bases and J dropped 8; count of bases not matched to a gene: 6. The germline CDR1 and CDR2 sequences are SGHRS and YFSETQ.

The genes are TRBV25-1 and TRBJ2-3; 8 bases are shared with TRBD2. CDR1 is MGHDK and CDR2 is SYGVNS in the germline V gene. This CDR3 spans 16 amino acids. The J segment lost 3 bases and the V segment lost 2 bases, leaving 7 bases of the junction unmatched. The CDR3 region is CASSERVAGTTDTQYF. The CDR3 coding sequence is TGTGCCAGCAGTGAACGGGTAGCGGGGACGACAGATACGCAGTATTTT.

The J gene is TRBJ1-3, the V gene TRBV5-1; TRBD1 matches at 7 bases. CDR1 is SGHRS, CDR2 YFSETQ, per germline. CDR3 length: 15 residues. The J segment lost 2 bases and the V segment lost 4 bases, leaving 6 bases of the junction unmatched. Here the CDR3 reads CASSQTGDPGNTIYF. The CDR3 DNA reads TGCGCCAGCAGCCAAACAGGGGACCCTGGAAACACCATATATTTT.

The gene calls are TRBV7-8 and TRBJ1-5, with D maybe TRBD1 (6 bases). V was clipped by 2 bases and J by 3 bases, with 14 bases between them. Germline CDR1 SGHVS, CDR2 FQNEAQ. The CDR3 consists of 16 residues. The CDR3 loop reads CASSLRIRGDNQPQHF. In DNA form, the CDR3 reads TGTGCCAGCAGCTTACGGATCAGGGGAGACAATCAGCCCCAGCATTTT.

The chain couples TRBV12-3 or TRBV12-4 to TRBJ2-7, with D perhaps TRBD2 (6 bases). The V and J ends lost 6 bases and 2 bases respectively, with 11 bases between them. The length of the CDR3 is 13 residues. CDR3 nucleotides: TGTGCCAGCAGCCGACTAGGAGCCTACGAGCAGTACTTC. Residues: CASSRLGAYEQYF.

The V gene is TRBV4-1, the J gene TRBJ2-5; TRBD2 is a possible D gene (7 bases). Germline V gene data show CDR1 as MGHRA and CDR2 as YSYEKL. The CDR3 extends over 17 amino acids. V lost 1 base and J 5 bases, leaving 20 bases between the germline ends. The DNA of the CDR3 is TGCGCCAGCAGCCAAGCGGGGGGCAGTTGGGGCCGGGAGACCCAGTACTTC. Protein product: CASSQAGGSWGRETQYF.

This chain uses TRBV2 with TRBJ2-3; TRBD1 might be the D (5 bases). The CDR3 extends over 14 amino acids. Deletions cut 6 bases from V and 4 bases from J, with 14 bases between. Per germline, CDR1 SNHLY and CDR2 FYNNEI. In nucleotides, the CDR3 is TGTGCCAGCAGGAAACAGCAGGGTTCAGATACGCAGTATTTT. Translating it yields CASRKQQGSDTQYF.

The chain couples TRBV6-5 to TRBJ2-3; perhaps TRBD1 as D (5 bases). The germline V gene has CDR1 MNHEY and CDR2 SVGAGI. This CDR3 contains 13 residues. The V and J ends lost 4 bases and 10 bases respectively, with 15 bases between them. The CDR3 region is CASSFSGPRPQYF. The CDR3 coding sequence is TGTGCCAGCAGTTTTTCAGGGCCGAGGCCGCAGTATTTT.

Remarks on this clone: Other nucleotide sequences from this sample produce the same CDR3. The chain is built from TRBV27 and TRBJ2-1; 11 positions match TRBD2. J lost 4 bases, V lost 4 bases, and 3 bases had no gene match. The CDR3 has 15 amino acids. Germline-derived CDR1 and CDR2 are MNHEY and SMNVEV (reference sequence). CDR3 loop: CASSSGLAGYNEQFF. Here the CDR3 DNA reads TGTGCCAGCAGTTCCGGACTAGCGGGTTACAATGAGCAGTTCTTC.